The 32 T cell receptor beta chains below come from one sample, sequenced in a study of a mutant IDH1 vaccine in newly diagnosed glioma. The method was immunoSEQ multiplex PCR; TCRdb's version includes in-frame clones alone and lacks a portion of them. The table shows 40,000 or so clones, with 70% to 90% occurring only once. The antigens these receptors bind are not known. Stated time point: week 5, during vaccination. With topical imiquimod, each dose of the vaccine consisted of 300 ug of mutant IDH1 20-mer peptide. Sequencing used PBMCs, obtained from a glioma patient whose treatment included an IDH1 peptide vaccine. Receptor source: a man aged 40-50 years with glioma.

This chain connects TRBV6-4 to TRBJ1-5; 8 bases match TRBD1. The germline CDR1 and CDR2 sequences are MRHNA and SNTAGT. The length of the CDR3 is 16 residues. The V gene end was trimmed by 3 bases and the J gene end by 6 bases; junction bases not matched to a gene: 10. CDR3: CASSECWTGFSQPQHF. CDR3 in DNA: TGTGCCAGCAGTGAATGCTGGACAGGGTTTAGTCAGCCCCAGCATTTT.

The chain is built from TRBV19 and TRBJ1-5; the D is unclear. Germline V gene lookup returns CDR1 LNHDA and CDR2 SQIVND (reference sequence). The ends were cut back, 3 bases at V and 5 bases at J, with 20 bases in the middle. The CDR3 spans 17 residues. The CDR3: CASSILGRVSADQPQHF. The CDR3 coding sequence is TGTGCCAGTAGTATTTTAGGAAGGGTGTCTGCTGATCAGCCCCAGCATTTT.

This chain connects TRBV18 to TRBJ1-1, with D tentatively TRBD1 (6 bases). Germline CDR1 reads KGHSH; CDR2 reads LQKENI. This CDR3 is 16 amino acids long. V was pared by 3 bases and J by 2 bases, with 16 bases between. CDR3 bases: TGTGCCAGCTCACCTACAGGGACGCGGGGCAACACTGAAGCTTTCTTT. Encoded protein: CASSPTGTRGNTEAFF.

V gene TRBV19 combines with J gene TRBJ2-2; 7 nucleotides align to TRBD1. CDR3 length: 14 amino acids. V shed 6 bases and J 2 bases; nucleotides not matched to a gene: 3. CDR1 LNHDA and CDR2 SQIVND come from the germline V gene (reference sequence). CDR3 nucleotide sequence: TGTGCCAGTAGGGGACAGACTAACACCGGGGAGCTGTTTTTT. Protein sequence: CASRGQTNTGELFF.

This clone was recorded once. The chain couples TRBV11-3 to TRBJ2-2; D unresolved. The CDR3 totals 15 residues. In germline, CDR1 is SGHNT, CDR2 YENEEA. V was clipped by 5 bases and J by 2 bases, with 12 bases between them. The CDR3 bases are TGTGCCAGCAGCACTTCGGACGGTAACACCGGGGAGCTGTTTTTT. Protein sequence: CASSTSDGNTGELFF.

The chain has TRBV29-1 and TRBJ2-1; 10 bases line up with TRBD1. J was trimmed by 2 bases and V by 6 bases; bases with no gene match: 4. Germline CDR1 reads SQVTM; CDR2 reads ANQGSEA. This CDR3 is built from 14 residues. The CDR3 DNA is TGCAGCGTCACCGGGACAGGGGCCTACAATGAGCAGTTCTTC. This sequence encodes CSVTGTGAYNEQFF.

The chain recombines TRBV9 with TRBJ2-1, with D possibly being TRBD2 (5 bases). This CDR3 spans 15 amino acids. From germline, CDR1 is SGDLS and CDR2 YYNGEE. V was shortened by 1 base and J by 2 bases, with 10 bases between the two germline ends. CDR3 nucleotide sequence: TGTGCCAGCAGCGTAAGTCCTAGCCCCTACAATGAGCAGTTCTTC. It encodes CASSVSPSPYNEQFF.

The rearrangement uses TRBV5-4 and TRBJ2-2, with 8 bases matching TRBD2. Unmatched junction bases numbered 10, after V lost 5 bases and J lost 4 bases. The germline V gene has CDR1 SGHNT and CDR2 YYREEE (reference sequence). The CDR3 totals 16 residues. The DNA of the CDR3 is TGTGCCAGCAGTCCTGGGGGGAGCGGGGGCACCGGGGAGCTGTTTTTT. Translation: CASSPGGSGGTGELFF.

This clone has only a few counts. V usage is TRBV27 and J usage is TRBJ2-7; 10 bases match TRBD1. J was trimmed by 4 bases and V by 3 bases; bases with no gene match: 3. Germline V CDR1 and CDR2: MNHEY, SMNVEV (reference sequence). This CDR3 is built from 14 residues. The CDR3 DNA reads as TGTGCCAGCAGTTTCCGGGACAGGGGTTACGAGCAGTACTTC. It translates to CASSFRDRGYEQYF.

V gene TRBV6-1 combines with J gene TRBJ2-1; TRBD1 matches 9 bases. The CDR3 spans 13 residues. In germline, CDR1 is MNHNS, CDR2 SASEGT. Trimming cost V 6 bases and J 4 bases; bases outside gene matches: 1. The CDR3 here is CASRDRGYNEQFF. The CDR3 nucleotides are TGTGCCAGCAGGGACAGGGGTTACAATGAGCAGTTCTTC.

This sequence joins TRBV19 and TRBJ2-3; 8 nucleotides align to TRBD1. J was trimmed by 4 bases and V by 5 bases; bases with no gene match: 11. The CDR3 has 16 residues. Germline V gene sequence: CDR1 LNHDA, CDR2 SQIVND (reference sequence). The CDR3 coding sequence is TGTGCCAGTAGTCAACCCGGACAGGGTGGGTCAGATACGCAGTATTTT. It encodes CASSQPGQGGSDTQYF.

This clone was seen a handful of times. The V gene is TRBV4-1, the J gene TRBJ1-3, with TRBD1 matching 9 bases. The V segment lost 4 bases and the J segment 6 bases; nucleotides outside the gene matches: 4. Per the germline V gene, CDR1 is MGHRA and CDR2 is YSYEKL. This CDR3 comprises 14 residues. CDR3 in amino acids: CASSLDRGENTIYF. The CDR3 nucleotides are TGCGCCAGCAGCCTTGACAGGGGGGAAAACACCATATATTTT.

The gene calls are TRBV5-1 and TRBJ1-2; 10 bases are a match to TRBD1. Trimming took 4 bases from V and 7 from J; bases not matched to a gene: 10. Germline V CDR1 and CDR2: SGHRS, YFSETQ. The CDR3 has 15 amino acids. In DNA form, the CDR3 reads TGCGCCAGCAGCCGGACCGGGACAGGGGAGTCTGGCTACACCTTC. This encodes CASSRTGTGESGYTF.

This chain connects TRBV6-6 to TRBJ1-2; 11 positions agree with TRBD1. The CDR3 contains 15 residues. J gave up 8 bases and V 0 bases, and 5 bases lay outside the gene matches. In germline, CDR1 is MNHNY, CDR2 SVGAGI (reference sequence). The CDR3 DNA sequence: TGTGCCAGCAGTTACTCCGGTGGACAGGGGGCAGGCTACACCTTC. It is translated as CASSYSGGQGAGYTF.

The CDR3 reads CASSLEFGTGGNEQFF. The CDR3 DNA sequence: TGTGCCAGCAGCTTGGAATTTGGGACAGGGGGTAATGAGCAGTTCTTC. The chain joins TRBV5-6 to TRBJ2-1; 11 bases match TRBD1. V trimming: 0 bases; J trimming: 7 bases; junction bases outside the gene matches: 6. Germline V CDR1 and CDR2: SGHDT, YYEEEE. The CDR3 consists of 16 residues. The variable domain in full, completed from reference TRBV5-6 and TRBJ2-1, reads DAGVTQSPTHLIKTRGQQVTLRCSPKSGHDTVSWYQQALGQGPQFIFQYYEEEERQRGNFPDRFSGHQFPNYSSELNVNALLLGDSALYLCASSLEFGTGGNEQFFGPGTRLTVL.

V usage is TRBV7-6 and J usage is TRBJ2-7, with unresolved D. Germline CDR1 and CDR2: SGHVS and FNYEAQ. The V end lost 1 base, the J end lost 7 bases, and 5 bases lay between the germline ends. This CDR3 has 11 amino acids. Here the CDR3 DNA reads TGTGCCAGCAGCTTAGGGCGGGAGCAGTACTTC. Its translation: CASSLGREQYF. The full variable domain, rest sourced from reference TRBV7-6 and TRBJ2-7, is GAGVSQSPRYKVTKRGQDVALRCDPISGHVSLYWYRQALGQGPEFLTYFNYEAQQDKSGLPNDRFSAERPEGSISTLTIQRTEQRDSAMYRCASSLGREQYFGPGTRLTVT.

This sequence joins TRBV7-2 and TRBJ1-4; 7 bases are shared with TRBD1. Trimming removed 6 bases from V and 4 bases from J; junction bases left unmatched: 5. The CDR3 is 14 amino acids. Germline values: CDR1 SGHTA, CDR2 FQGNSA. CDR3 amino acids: CASSKNRGNEKLFF. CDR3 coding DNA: TGTGCCAGCAGTAAAAACAGGGGTAATGAAAAACTGTTTTTT.

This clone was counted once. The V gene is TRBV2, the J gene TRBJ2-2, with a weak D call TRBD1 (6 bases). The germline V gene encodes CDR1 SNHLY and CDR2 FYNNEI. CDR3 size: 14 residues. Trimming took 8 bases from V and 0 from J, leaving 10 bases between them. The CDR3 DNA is TGTGCCAGCGCACAGGGATCGAACACCGGGGAGCTGTTTTTT. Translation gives CASAQGSNTGELFF.

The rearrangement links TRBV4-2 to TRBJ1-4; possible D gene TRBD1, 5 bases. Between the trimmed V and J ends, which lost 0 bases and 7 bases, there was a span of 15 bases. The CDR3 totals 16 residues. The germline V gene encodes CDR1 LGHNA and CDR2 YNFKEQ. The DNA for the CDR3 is TGTGCCAGCAGCCAAGATCTTGCAGGGCGAGGTGAAAAACTGTTTTTT. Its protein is CASSQDLAGRGEKLFF.

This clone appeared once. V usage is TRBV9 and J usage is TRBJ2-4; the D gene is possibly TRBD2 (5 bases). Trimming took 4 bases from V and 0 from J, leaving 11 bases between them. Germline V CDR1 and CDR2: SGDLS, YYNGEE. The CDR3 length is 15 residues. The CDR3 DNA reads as TGTGCCAGCAGCAACCCCGGGGTAGCCAAAAACATTCAGTACTTC. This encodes CASSNPGVAKNIQYF. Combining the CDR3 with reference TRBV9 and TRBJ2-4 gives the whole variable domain DSGVTQTPKHLITATGQRVTLRCSPRSGDLSVYWYQQSLDQGLQFLIQYYNGEERAKGNILERFSAQQFPDLHSELNLSSLELGDSALYFCASSNPGVAKNIQYFGAGTRLSVL.

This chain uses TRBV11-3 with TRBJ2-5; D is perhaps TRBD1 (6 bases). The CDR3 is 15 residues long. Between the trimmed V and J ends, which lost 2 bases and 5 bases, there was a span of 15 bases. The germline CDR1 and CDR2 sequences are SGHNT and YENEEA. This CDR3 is CASSLYADRTETQYF. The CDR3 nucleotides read TGTGCCAGCAGCTTATACGCTGACAGGACGGAGACCCAGTACTTC.

In nucleotides, the CDR3 is TGTGCCAGCCGTACCCTTCCCCTTAGCAATCAGCCCCAGCATTTT. As protein: CASRTLPLSNQPQHF. The V call is TRBV19, the J call TRBJ1-5; no firm D call. The CDR3 extends over 15 amino acids. V was pared by 9 bases and J by 0 bases, with 15 bases between. The germline gives CDR1 LNHDA, CDR2 SQIVND (reference sequence).

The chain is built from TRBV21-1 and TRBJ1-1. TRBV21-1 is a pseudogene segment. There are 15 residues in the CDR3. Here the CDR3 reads CASSNAAFRRGKAFF. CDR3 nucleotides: TGTGCCAGCAGCAATGCGGCCTTCCGGCGGGGAAAAGCTTTCTTT.

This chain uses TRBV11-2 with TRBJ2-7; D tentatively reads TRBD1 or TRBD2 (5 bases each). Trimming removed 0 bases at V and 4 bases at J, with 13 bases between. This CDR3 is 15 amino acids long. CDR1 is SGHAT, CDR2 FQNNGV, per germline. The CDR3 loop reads CASSLEPGPGYEQYF. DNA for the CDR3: TGTGCCAGCAGCTTAGAACCGGGGCCAGGGTACGAGCAGTACTTC. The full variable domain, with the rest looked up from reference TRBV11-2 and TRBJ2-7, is EAGVAQSPRYKIIEKRQSVAFWCNPISGHATLYWYQQILGQGPKLLIQFQNNGVVDDSQLPKDRFSAERLKGVDSTLKIQPAKLEDSAVYLCASSLEPGPGYEQYFGPGTRLTVT.

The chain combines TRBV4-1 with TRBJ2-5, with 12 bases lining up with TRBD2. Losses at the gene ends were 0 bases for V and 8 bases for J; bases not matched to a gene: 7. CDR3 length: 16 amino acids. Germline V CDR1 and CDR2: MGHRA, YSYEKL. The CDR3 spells CASSQDRASGGATQYF. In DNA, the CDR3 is TGCGCCAGCAGCCAAGATAGGGCTAGCGGGGGGGCCACCCAGTACTTC.

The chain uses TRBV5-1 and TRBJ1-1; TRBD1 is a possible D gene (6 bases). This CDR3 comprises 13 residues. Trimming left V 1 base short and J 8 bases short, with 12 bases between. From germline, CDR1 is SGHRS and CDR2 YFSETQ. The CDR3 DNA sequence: TGCGCCAGCAGCTTGACCGGGACACCCGAAGCTTTCTTT. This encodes CASSLTGTPEAFF.

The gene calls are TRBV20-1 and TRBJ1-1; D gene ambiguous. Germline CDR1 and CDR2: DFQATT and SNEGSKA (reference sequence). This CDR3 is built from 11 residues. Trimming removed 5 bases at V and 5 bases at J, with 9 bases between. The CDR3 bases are TGCAGTGCTCCCCGGGGTACTGAAGCTTTCTTT. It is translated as CSAPRGTEAFF.

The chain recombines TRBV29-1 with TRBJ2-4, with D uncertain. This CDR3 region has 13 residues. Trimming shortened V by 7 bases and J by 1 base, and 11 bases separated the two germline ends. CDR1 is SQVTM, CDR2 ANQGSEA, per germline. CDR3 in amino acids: CSASELAKNIQYF. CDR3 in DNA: TGCAGCGCATCAGAGTTGGCCAAAAACATTCAGTACTTC.

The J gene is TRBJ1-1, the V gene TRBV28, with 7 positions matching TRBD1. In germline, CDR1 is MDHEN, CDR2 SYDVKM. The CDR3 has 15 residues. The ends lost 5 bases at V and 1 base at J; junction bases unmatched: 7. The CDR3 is CASSGTVFGNTEAFF. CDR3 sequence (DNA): TGTGCCAGCAGTGGGACAGTTTTCGGGAACACTGAAGCTTTCTTT.

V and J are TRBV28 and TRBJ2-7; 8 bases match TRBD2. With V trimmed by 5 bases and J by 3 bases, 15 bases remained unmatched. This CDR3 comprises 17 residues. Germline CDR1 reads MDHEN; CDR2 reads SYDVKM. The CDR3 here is CASSPDPQREPFYEQYF. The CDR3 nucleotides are TGTGCCAGCAGTCCTGATCCCCAGCGGGAGCCCTTCTACGAGCAGTACTTC.

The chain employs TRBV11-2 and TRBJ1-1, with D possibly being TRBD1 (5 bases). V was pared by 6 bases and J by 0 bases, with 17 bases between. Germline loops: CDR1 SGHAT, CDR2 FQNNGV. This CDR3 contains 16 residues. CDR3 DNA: TGTGCCAGCAGAATCTTGACAGCCCCAATGAACACTGAAGCTTTCTTT. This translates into CASRILTAPMNTEAFF.

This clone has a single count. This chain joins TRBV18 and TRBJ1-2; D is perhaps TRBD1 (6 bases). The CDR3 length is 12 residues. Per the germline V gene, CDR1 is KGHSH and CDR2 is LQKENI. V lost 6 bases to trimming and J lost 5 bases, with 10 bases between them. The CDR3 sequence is CASSRQEYGYTF. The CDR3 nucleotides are TGTGCCAGCTCCCGACAGGAATATGGCTACACCTTC.